A single sample gave rise to the 16 T cell receptor beta chains below, sequenced in a study of blood T cell repertoires in COVID-19. Generated by immunoSEQ multiplex PCR, the TCRdb table keeps only in-frame clones and is missing some. The data contain over 200,000 clones, around 78% of them seen just once; the ten biggest clones take up about 2.5%. Sequenced material: peripheral blood. These receptors all stem from a woman in her 70s with active or convalescent COVID-19.

The chain combines TRBV5-1 with TRBJ2-7; D is unclear. Trimming shortened V by 0 bases and J by 2 bases, and 15 bases separated the two germline ends. The CDR3 covers 16 residues. Germline V gives CDR1 SGHRS, CDR2 YFSETQ. CDR3 sequence (DNA): TGCGCCAGCAGCTTGGCCCCGGGTCAAAGTGCCTACGAGCAGTACTTC. This translates into CASSLAPGQSAYEQYF.

Here the CDR3 DNA reads TGTGCCAGCAGTGCGACCGGGACTAGCGGGAGAGGTGAGCAGTTCTTC. It translates to CASSATGTSGRGEQFF. The chain combines TRBV28 with TRBJ2-1; the match to TRBD2 covers 14 bases. CDR1 is MDHEN, CDR2 SYDVKM, per germline. V lost 5 bases and J lost 9; bases outside the gene matches: 9. The CDR3 covers 16 residues.

V is TRBV28 and J is TRBJ1-2; possibly TRBD1 for D (5 bases). The V end was cut by 10 bases, the J end by 2 bases, with 8 bases between. The CDR3 consists of 11 residues. Germline V lookup: CDR1 MDHEN, CDR2 SYDVKM. CDR3 in DNA: TGTGCCACGACAGTAAACTATGGCTACACCTTC. Protein: CATTVNYGYTF.

The V and J genes are TRBV19 and TRBJ2-5, with D maybe TRBD2 (6 bases). The CDR3 has 16 amino acids. The germline CDR1 and CDR2 sequences are LNHDA and SQIVND (reference sequence). Trimming stripped 5 bases from V and 1 base from J, with 17 bases between. The DNA for the CDR3 is TGTGCCAGTAGTCCCGCCCCGGGGGTGCCCCAAGAGACCCAGTACTTC. Translating gives CASSPAPGVPQETQYF.

The J gene is TRBJ1-2, the V gene TRBV12-3 or TRBV12-4; D unresolved. V was shortened by 3 bases and J by 8 bases, with 10 bases between the two germline ends. The CDR3 covers 12 residues. This CDR3 reads CASSFGGYGYTF. As DNA, the CDR3 is TGTGCCAGCAGTTTTGGAGGTTACGGCTACACCTTC.

Note on this clone: The germline gene is not matched at one end of the junction; a read error may be the cause. The rearrangement links TRBV6-5 to TRBJ1-5; D possibly corresponds to TRBD1 (5 bases). This CDR3 spans 13 amino acids. Per germline, CDR1 MNHEY and CDR2 SVGAGI. The CDR3 protein is CSGGREIDQPQHF. CDR3 DNA: TGCTCCGGGGGGAGGGAAATCGATCAGCCCCAGCATTTT.

This chain uses TRBV5-4 with TRBJ2-7, with TRBD1 identical over 7 bases. The V gene end was trimmed by 6 bases and the J gene end by 5 bases; junction bases not matched to a gene: 11. In germline, CDR1 is SGHNT, CDR2 YYREEE (reference sequence). This CDR3 comprises 14 residues. As DNA, the CDR3 is TGTGCCAGCACCAAGAGACAGGGTACGGACGAGCAGTACTTC. It yields the protein CASTKRQGTDEQYF.

This clone was observed at least ten times. J is TRBJ1-1 and V is TRBV30, with TRBD1 identical over 10 bases. In germline, CDR1 is GTSNPN, CDR2 SVGIG (reference sequence). The CDR3 has 15 residues. The V gene end was trimmed by 4 bases and the J gene end by 11 bases; junction bases not matched to a gene: 16. CDR3 bases: TGTGCCTGGAACCGGGACAGGGGACTACGTAAACAGGCTTTCTTT. It is translated as CAWNRDRGLRKQAFF.

This chain uses TRBV6-1 with TRBJ2-1; no clear D. Germline CDR1 reads MNHNS; CDR2 reads SASEGT. There are 14 residues in the CDR3. The V and J ends lost 0 bases and 3 bases respectively, with 6 bases between them. Here the CDR3 DNA reads TGTGCCAGCAGTGAAGCACGGGTCTACAATGAGCAGTTCTTC. The encoded protein is CASSEARVYNEQFF.

The V call is TRBV21-1, the J call TRBJ1-2; the D segment call TRBD1 is taken from the table without a DNA check. TRBV21-1 is a pseudogene segment. This CDR3 region has 15 residues. The CDR3 DNA reads as TGTGCCAGCAGCCCGCGGGGGACAGGGGAATATGGCTACACCTTC. Encoded protein: CASSPRGTGEYGYTF.

The sample holds a few counts of this clone. The rearrangement links TRBV7-9 to TRBJ2-2; 9 bases align to TRBD1. CDR1 is SEHNR, CDR2 FQNEAQ, per germline (reference sequence). The V gene end was trimmed by 0 bases and the J gene end by 9 bases; junction bases not matched to a gene: 8. The CDR3 totals 16 residues. CDR3 in amino acids: CASSLAGTGRRWELFF. The CDR3 region has the DNA TGTGCCAGCAGCTTAGCAGGGACAGGGAGGCGCTGGGAGCTGTTTTTT.

V and J are TRBV7-8 and TRBJ2-1; D call uncertain. CDR1 and CDR2 (germline): SGHVS, FQNEAQ. The CDR3 is 14 amino acids. Trimming stripped 7 bases from V and 0 bases from J, with 10 bases between. The CDR3, as DNA: TGTGCCAGCACCCCATATAGCTCCTACAATGAGCAGTTCTTC. It encodes CASTPYSSYNEQFF.

The V gene is TRBV5-1, the J gene TRBJ2-2; 9 nucleotides align to TRBD2. The germline V gene encodes CDR1 SGHRS and CDR2 YFSETQ. This CDR3 region has 17 residues. After removal of 4 bases from V and 0 bases from J, the junction contained 7 bases not matched to a gene. CDR3 sequence (DNA): TGCGCCAGCAGCCTAGAAGCGGGGGGTTCGAACACCGGGGAGCTGTTTTTT. It is translated as CASSLEAGGSNTGELFF.

V gene TRBV30 combines with J gene TRBJ2-1, with 8 bases identical to TRBD2. The CDR3 length is 15 residues. The J segment lost 9 bases and the V segment lost 0 bases, leaving 10 bases of the junction unmatched. From germline, CDR1 is GTSNPN and CDR2 SVGIG (reference sequence). Here the CDR3 DNA reads TGTGCCTGGAGTGTACCTCCGGGGGGGCGTGGTGAGCAGTTCTTC. It translates to CAWSVPPGGRGEQFF.

This rearrangement joins TRBV7-2 to TRBJ2-7; TRBD2 aligns across 9 bases. The CDR3 contains 16 residues. The V gene end was trimmed by 5 bases and the J gene end by 0 bases; junction bases not matched to a gene: 8. Germline CDR1 is SGHTA and CDR2 is FQGNSA. CDR3 DNA: TGTGCCAGCAGCGTCGCGGGGGGGGATGGCTCCTACGAGCAGTACTTC. Translated, it gives CASSVAGGDGSYEQYF.

V and J are TRBV27 and TRBJ1-2; D ambiguous. The germline V gene has CDR1 MNHEY and CDR2 SMNVEV (reference sequence). The CDR3 contains 14 residues. V lost 0 bases and J 8 bases, leaving 13 bases between the germline ends. The CDR3 sequence is CASSLSRAVGGYTF. The CDR3 bases are TGTGCCAGCAGTTTATCGAGGGCAGTAGGAGGCTACACCTTC.